This T cell receptor beta chain appears in the sequencing data of a study of T cells after yellow fever vaccination. Study in general: Fractions with few cells were prepared using SMART-Seq v4 Ultra Low Input.

This CDR3 is 15 amino acids long. Germline CDR1 reads LNHDA; CDR2 reads SQIVND (reference sequence). V was clipped by 3 bases and J by 5 bases, with 13 bases between them. From the 5' RACE reads, TCRdb called clonotypes with MiXCR, one entry per CDR3 protein. The data show a few hundred thousand distinct CDR3 sequences, around 8.1% seen once. In its sample, this clonotype was seen once. The rearrangement links TRBV19 to TRBJ2-2; possibly TRBD2 for D (6 bases). The material was PBMCs, obtained around 45 days after the first yellow fever vaccination. The source of this sequence is a man aged 18-30 years who received the YFV17D yellow fever vaccine. The CDR3 is CASSMVGLVTGELFF. The CDR3 coding sequence is TGTGCCAGTAGTATGGTGGGACTCGTAACCGGGGAGCTGTTTTTT.